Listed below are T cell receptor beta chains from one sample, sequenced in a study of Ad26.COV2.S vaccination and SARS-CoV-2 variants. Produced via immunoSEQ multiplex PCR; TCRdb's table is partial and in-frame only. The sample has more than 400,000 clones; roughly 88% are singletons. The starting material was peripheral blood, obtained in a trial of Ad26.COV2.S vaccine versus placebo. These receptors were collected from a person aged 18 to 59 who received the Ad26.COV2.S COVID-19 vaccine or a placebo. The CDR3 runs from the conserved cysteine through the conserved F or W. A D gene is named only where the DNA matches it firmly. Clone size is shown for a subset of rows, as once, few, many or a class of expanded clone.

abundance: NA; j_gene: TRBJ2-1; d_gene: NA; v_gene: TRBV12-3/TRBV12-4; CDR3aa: CASRDRLNNEQFF; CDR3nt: TGTGCCAGCAGAGACAGGTTAAACAATGAGCAGTTCTTC
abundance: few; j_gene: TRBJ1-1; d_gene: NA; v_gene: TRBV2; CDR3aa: CASSEARVRMNTEAFF; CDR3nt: TGTGCCAGCAGTGAAGCGCGGGTCAGAATGAACACTGAAGCTTTCTTT
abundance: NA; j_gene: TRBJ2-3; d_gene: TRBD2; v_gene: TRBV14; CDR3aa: CASSQDRGLAGEGTQYF; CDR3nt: TGTGCCAGCAGCCAAGACCGGGGACTAGCGGGAGAGGGGACGCAGTATTTT
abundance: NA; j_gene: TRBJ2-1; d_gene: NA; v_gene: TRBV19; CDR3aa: CASSITGSSYNEQFF; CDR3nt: TGTGCCAGTAGTATAACAGGGAGCTCCTACAATGAGCAGTTCTTC
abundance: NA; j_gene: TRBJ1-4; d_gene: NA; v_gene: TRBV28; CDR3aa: CASSPIEGRNEKLFF; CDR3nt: TGTGCCAGCAGCCCGATTGAGGGGAGGAATGAAAAACTGTTTTTT
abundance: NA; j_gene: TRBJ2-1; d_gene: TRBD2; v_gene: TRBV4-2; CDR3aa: CASSQESGGPGLARYNEQFF; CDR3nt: TGTGCCAGCAGCCAAGAGTCTGGCGGGCCGGGACTAGCGCGGTACAATGAGCAGTTCTTC
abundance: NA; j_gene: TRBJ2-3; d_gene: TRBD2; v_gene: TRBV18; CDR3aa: CASSRELTLAGTDTQYF; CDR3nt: TGTGCCAGCTCACGAGAATTGACTCTAGCGGGCACAGATACGCAGTATTTT
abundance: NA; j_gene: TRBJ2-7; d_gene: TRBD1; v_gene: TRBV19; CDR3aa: CASRLTGNSYEQYF; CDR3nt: TGTGCCAGTAGACTGACAGGGAACTCCTACGAGCAGTACTTC
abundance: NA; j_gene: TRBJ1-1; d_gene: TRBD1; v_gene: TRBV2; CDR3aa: CASRGQWNTEAFF; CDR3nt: TGTGCCAGCAGGGGACAGTGGAACACTGAAGCTTTCTTT
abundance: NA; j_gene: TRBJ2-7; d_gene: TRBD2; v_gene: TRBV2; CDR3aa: CASSWTSGLYEQYF; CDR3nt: TGTGCCAGCAGTTGGACTAGCGGGTTGTACGAGCAGTACTTC
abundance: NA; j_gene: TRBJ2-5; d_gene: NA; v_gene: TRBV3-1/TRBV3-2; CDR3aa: CASSQDPTGQETQYF; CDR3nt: TGTGCCAGCAGCCAAGATCCGACAGGCCAAGAGACCCAGTACTTC
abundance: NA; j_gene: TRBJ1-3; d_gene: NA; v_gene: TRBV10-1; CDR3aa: CARPEDGGGIFSGNTIYF; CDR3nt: TGCGCCAGGCCTGAAGACGGAGGTGGGATTTTCTCTGGAAACACCATATATTTT
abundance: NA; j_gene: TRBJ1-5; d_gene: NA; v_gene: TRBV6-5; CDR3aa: CASSRRTSGQPQHF; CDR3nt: TGTGCCAGCAGTCGGCGGACGTCAGGTCAACCCCAGCATTTT
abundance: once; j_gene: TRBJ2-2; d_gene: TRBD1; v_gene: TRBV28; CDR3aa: CASSFSDRGQGNRELFF; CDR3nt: TGTGCCAGCAGTTTCTCGGACAGGGGGCAAGGTAATCGGGAGCTGTTTTTT
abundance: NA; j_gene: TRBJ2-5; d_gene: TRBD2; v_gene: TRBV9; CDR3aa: CASSVVTSGSVETQYF; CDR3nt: TGTGCCAGCAGCGTAGTTACTAGCGGGAGCGTAGAGACCCAGTACTTC
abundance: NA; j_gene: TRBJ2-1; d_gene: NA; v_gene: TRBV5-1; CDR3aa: CASSLGTNNEQFF; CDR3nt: TGCGCCAGCAGCTTGGGAACCAACAATGAGCAGTTCTTC
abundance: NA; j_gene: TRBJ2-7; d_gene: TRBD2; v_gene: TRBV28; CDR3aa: CASSPGLAGGLRRPFTYEQYF; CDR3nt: TGTGCCAGCAGCCCTGGACTAGCGGGAGGGCTCCGTCGTCCCTTTACCTACGAGCAGTACTTC
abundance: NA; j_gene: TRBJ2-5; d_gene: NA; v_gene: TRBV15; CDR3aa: CATSREGAGETQYF; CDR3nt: TGTGCCACCAGCAGAGAAGGGGCGGGAGAGACCCAGTACTTC
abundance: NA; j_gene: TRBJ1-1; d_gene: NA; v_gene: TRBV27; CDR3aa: CASRPLFQFMNTEAFF; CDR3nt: TGTGCCAGCAGGCCCCTCTTTCAGTTCATGAACACTGAAGCTTTCTTT
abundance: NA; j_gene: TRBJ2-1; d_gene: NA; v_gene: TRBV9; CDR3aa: CASSADASGPYNEQFF; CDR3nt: TGTGCCAGCAGCGCGGACGCTTCGGGACCGTACAATGAGCAGTTCTTC
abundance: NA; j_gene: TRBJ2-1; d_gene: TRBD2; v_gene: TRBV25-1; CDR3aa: CASSEPSGSVDEQFF; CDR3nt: TGTGCCAGCAGTGAACCTAGCGGGAGTGTTGATGAGCAGTTCTTC
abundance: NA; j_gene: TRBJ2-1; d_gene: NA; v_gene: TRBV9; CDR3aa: CASSEIAKGYNEQFF; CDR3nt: TGTGCCAGCAGCGAGATAGCGAAGGGGTACAATGAGCAGTTCTTC
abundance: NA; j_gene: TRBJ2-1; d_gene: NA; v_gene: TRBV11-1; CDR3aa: CASSLGPGGPYNEQFF; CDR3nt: TGTGCCAGCAGCTTAGGACCAGGAGGGCCTTACAATGAGCAGTTCTTC
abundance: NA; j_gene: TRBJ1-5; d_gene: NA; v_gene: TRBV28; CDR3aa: CASLGDGNQPQHF; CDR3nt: TGTGCCAGCTTGGGGGATGGAAATCAGCCCCAGCATTTT
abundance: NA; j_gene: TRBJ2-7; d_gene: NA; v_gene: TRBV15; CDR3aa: CATSRDPELTDTYEQYF; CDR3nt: TGTGCCACCAGCAGAGATCCGGAGTTGACAGATACCTACGAGCAGTACTTC
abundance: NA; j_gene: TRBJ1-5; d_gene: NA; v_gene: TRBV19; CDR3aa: CASSSRDRYQPQHF; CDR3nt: TGTGCCAGTAGTAGCAGGGACCGATATCAGCCCCAGCATTTT
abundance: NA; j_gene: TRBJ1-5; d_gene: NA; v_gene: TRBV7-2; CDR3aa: CASSYSSSNQPQHF; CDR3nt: TGTGCCAGCAGCTACTCCAGTAGCAATCAGCCCCAGCATTTT
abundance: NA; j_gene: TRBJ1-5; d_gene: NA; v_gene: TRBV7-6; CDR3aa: CASSSGGTNQPQHF; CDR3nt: TGTGCCAGCAGCTCCGGGGGGACCAATCAGCCCCAGCATTTT
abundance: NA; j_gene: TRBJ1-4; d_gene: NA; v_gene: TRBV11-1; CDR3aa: CASSIHATNEKLFF; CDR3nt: TGTGCCAGCAGCATACACGCAACTAATGAAAAACTGTTTTTT
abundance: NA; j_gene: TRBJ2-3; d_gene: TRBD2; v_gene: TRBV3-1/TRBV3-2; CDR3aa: CASRSSGSVDTQYF; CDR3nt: TGTGCCAGCAGATCTAGCGGGAGTGTAGATACGCAGTATTTT
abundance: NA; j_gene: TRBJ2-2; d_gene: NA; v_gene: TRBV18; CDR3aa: CASSPGLTGTGELFF; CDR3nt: TGTGCCAGCTCACCGGGACTCACGGGCACCGGGGAGCTGTTTTTT
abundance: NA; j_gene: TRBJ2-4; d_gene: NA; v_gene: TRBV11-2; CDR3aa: CASSTGQKNIQYF; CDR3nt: TGTGCCAGCAGCACCGGACAGAAAAACATTCAGTACTTC
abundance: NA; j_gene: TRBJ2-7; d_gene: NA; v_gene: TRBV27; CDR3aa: CASKGGGIKGEQYF; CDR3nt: TGTGCCAGCAAGGGGGGCGGGATTAAAGGCGAGCAGTACTTC
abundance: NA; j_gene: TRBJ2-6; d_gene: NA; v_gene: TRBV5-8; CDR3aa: CASRSGESSGANVLTF; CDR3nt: TGTGCCAGCAGGTCAGGGGAGAGCTCTGGGGCCAACGTCCTGACTTTC
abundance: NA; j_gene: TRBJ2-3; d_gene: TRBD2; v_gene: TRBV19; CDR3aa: CASSLGLAYYTDTQYF; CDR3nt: TGTGCCAGTAGTCTCGGACTAGCGTATTACACAGATACGCAGTATTTT
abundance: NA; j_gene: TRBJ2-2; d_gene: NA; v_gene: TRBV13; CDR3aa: CASSSGPTGELFF; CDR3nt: TGTGCCAGCAGCTCCGGACCCACCGGGGAGCTGTTTTTT
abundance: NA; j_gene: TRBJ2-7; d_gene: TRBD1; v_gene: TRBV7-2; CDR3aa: CASSLWTGAAYEQYF; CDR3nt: TGTGCCAGCAGCTTATGGACAGGGGCCGCCTACGAGCAGTACTTC
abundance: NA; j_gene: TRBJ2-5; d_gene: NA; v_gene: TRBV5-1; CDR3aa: CASRYQETQYF; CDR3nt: TGCGCCAGCAGATACCAAGAGACCCAGTACTTC
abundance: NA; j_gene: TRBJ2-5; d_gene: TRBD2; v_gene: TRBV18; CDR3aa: CASSLRTSGGQETQYF; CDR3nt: TGTGCCAGCTCACTGCGGACTAGCGGAGGCCAAGAGACCCAGTACTTC
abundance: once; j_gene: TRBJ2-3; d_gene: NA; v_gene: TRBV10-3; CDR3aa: CALRPGTRGTDTQYF; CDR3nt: TGTGCCCTCCGCCCGGGGACACGAGGCACAGATACGCAGTATTTT
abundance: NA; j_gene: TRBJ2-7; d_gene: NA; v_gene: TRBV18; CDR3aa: CASSPELAGEQYF; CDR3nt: TGTGCCAGCTCACCTGAACTAGCTGGCGAGCAGTACTTC
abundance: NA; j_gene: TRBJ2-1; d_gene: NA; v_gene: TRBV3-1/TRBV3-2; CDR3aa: CASSRLEEQFF; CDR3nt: TGTGCCAGCAGCCGACTCGAGGAGCAGTTCTTC
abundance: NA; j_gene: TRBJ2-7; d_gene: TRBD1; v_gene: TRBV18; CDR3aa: CASSPTGYRDREWGSYEQYF; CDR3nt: TGTGCCAGCTCACCAACCGGATACCGGGACAGGGAATGGGGCTCCTACGAGCAGTACTTC
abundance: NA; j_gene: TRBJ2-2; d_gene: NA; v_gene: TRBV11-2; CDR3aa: CASSPFANTGELFF; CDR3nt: TGTGCCAGCAGCCCATTCGCGAACACCGGGGAGCTGTTTTTT
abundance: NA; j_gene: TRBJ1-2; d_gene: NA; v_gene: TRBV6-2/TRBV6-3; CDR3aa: CASSYKGGYTF; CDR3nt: TGTGCCAGCAGTTACAAGGGTGGCTACACCTTC
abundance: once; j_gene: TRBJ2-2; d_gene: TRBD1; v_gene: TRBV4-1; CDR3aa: CASSQGQGGDTGELFF; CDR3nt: TGCGCCAGCAGCCAAGGACAGGGCGGTGACACCGGGGAGCTGTTTTTT
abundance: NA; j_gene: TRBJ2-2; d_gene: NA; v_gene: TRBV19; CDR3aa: CASSIVWLTGELFF; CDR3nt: TGTGCCAGTAGTATAGTTTGGCTAACCGGGGAGCTGTTTTTT
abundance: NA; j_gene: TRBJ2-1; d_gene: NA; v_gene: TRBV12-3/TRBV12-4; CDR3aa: CASSRSLRHEQFF; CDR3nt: TGTGCCAGCAGCCGGTCACTGCGTCATGAGCAGTTCTTC
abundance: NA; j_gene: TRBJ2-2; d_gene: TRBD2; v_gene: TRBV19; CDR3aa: CASSARRTSGRSNTGELFF; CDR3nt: TGTGCCAGTAGTGCCCGCCGGACTAGCGGGAGGTCCAACACCGGGGAGCTGTTTTTT
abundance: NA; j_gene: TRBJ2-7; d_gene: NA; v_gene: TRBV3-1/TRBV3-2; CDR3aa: CASSLKAEQYF; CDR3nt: TGTGCCAGCAGCCTAAAGGCCGAGCAGTACTTC
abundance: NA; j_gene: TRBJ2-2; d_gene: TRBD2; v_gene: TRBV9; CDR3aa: CASSVGSGGVAGELFF; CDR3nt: TGTGCCAGCAGCGTAGGTAGCGGGGGGGTCGCCGGGGAGCTGTTTTTT
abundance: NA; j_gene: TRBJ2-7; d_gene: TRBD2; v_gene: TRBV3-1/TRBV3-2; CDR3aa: CASSQGRGAGYEQYF; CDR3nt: TGTGCCAGCAGCCAAGGTCGCGGAGCGGGGTACGAGCAGTACTTC
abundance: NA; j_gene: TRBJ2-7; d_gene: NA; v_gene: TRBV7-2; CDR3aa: CASSLPYEQYF; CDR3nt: TGTGCCAGCAGCTTGCCATACGAGCAGTACTTC
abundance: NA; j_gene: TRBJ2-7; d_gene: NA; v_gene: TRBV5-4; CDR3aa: CASSKGVGSSYEQYF; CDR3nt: TGTGCCAGCAGCAAAGGGGTCGGGAGCTCCTACGAGCAGTACTTC
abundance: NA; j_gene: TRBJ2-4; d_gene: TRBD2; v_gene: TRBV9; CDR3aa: CASSVTGGLAKNIQYF; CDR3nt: TGTGCCAGCAGCGTAACGGGGGGTCTAGCCAAAAACATTCAGTACTTC
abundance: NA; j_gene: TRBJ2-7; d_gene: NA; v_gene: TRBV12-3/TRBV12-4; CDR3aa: CASKGRDYEQYF; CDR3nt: TGTGCCAGCAAGGGGAGAGACTACGAGCAGTACTTC
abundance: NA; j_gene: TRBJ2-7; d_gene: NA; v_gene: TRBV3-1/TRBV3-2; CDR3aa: CASSQTVSYEQYF; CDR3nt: TGTGCCAGCAGCCAAACGGTCTCCTACGAGCAGTACTTC
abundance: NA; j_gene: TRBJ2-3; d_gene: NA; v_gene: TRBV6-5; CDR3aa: CASSYSSLGPTDTQYF; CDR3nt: TGTGCCAGCAGTTACTCGTCTCTAGGCCCCACAGATACGCAGTATTTT
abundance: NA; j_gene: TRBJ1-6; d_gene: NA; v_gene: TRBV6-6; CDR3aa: CASSYRGEAYNSPLHF; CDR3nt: TGTGCCAGCAGTTACAGAGGGGAGGCCTATAATTCACCCCTCCACTTT